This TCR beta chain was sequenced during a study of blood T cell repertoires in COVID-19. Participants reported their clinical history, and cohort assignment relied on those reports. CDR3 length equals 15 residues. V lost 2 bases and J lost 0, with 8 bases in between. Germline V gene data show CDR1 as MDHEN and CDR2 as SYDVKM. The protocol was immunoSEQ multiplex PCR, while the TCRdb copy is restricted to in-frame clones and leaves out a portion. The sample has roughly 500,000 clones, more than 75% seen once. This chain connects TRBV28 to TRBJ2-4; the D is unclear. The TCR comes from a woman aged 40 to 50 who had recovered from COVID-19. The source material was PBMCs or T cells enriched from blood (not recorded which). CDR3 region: CASSLGQLAKNIQYF. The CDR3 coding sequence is TGTGCCAGCAGTTTAGGGCAGTTAGCCAAAAACATTCAGTACTTC.